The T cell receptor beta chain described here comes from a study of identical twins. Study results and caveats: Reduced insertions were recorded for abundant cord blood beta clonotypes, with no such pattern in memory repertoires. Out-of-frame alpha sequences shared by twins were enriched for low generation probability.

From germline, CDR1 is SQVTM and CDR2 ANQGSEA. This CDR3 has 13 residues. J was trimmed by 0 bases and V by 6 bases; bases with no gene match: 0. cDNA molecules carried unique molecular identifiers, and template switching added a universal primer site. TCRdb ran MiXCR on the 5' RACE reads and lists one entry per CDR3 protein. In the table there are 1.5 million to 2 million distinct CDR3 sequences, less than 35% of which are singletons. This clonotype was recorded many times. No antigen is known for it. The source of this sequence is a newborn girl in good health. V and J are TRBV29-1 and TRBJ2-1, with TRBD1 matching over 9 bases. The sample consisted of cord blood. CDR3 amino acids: CSVTGGSYNEQFF. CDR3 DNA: TGCAGCGTGACAGGGGGCTCCTACAATGAGCAGTTCTTC.